Following are 21 T cell receptor beta chains from one sample sequenced in a study of T cell responses to AZD1222 COVID-19 vaccine (dated by TCRdb to about 2021). Library generation was performed with the immunoSEQ multiplex PCR assay. Sourced from immuneACCESS, this table was stored by TCRdb with only in-frame sequences that have V and J called. A share of the clones is absent; for the studies checked, an unresolved V gene accounts for under half, and the remainder has no known explanation. The sample data list roughly 110,000 clones, and more than 85% of these were observed just once. The ten largest make up 4.5% of the sample. The time point label of this sample denotes: baseline before first vaccination. The sample in question was peripheral blood, obtained on day 0 of AZD1222 vaccination. The source is an adult in good health.

The J gene is TRBJ2-3, the V gene TRBV27; 9 bases align to TRBD1. V shed 5 bases and J 2 bases; nucleotides not matched to a gene: 5. This CDR3 is built from 15 residues. Germline CDR1 is MNHEY and CDR2 is SMNVEV (reference sequence). DNA for the CDR3: TGTGCCAGCAGTCCCCGGACAGGGGCCACAGATACGCAGTATTTT. Its protein product is CASSPRTGATDTQYF.

This clone was seen only once. The DNA of the CDR3 is TGTGCCAGCAGTTTATCTCCCTATGGCTACACCTTC. The encoded protein is CASSLSPYGYTF. The V gene is TRBV28, the J gene TRBJ1-2, with D uncertain. The CDR3 runs to 12 residues. V was shortened by 1 base and J by 4 bases, with 4 bases between the two germline ends. Germline lookup yields CDR1 MDHEN and CDR2 SYDVKM.

The chain is built from TRBV4-1 and TRBJ2-7, with 9 bases that match TRBD1. Germline-derived CDR1 and CDR2 are MGHRA and YSYEKL. This CDR3 is built from 16 residues. With 5 bases clipped from V and 2 bases from J, the junction kept 10 bases outside the gene matches. The DNA for the CDR3 is TGCGCCAGCAGCAAGGACGACAGGGGGGACACCTACGAGCAGTACTTC. Translation gives CASSKDDRGDTYEQYF.

V and J are TRBV6-1 and TRBJ2-5; D perhaps matches TRBD2 (6 bases). V lost 0 bases to trimming and J lost 6 bases, with 14 bases between them. The CDR3 loop spans 15 amino acids. Germline CDR1 is MNHNS and CDR2 is SASEGT. CDR3 DNA: TGTGCCAGCAGTGAAGCGCGAGGAGGGTTCAAGACCCAGTACTTC. Its protein is CASSEARGGFKTQYF.

This chain links TRBV11-2 with TRBJ1-1, with D perhaps matching TRBD1 (6 bases). Trimming took off 3 bases at V and 5 bases at J, with 10 bases between the two ends. Per germline, CDR1 SGHAT and CDR2 FQNNGV. The CDR3 length is 13 residues. The CDR3 DNA follows: TGTGCCAGCAGCTTGCAAGGGGGGACTGAAGCTTTCTTT. The encoded protein is CASSLQGGTEAFF.

The rearrangement joins TRBV2 to TRBJ1-2, with TRBD1 matching over 9 bases. CDR3 length: 16 amino acids. CDR1 and CDR2 from the germline V gene are SNHLY and FYNNEI. The trim removed 2 bases at V and 2 bases at J, leaving 6 bases unmatched. CDR3 coding DNA: TGTGCCAGCAGTGAATTCGGGACAGGGTTAAACTATGGCTACACCTTC. Its protein is CASSEFGTGLNYGYTF. Using reference TRBV2 and TRBJ1-2 for the parts outside the CDR3, the full variable domain is EPEVTQTPSHQVTQMGQEVILRCVPISNHLYFYWYRQILGQKVEFLVSFYNNEISEKSEIFDDQFSVERPDGSNFTLKIRSTKLEDSAMYFCASSEFGTGLNYGYTFGSGTRLTVV.

The chain is built from TRBV6-2 or TRBV6-3 and TRBJ1-2; 8 bases fit TRBD1. The CDR3 extends over 14 amino acids. The V gene end was trimmed by 7 bases and the J gene end by 8 bases; junction bases not matched to a gene: 12. CDR1 and CDR2 (germline): MNHEY, SVGEGT. The CDR3 here is CASIPQTGVNGYTF. For the CDR3, the DNA is TGTGCCAGCATCCCCCAGACAGGGGTTAACGGCTACACCTTC.

This chain uses TRBV19 with TRBJ1-2, with unresolved D. Germline CDR1 is LNHDA and CDR2 is SQIVND (reference sequence). This CDR3 is built from 16 residues. The V and J ends lost 7 bases and 3 bases respectively, with 21 bases between them. CDR3 amino acids: CASIDGGLGSHYGYTF. The CDR3 DNA is TGTGCCAGTATCGATGGCGGTCTGGGGTCGCACTATGGCTACACCTTC.

J is TRBJ2-6 and V is TRBV5-1; TRBD1 matches at 10 bases. With V trimmed by 5 bases and J by 1 base, 12 bases remained unmatched. The V gene's germline CDR1 is SGHRS and CDR2 YFSETQ. The CDR3 spans 19 residues. The CDR3: CASRPLPPGQGSGANVLTF. For the CDR3, the DNA is TGCGCCAGCAGGCCTTTACCCCCGGGACAGGGGTCTGGGGCCAACGTCCTGACTTTC. The full variable domain, its missing parts supplied by reference TRBV5-1 and TRBJ2-6, is KAGVTQTPRYLIKTRGQQVTLSCSPISGHRSVSWYQQTPGQGLQFLFEYFSETQRNKGNFPGRFSGRQFSNSRSEMNVSTLELGDSALYLCASRPLPPGQGSGANVLTFGAGSRLTVL.

This clone was recorded a few times. The chain combines TRBV30 with TRBJ1-4; no firm D call. The CDR3 has 15 amino acids. Germline V gives CDR1 GTSNPN, CDR2 SVGIG (reference sequence). V gave up 3 bases and J gave up 8 bases, with 19 bases separating them. CDR3 nucleotide sequence: TGTGCCTGGAGAAAAGGGCAAGCTTCAGACGAAAAACTGTTTTTT. Protein: CAWRKGQASDEKLFF.

This chain links TRBV2 with TRBJ1-1; 8 positions match TRBD1. J lost 5 bases, V lost 4 bases, and 6 bases had no gene match. This CDR3 has 14 amino acids. Germline CDR1 and CDR2: SNHLY and FYNNEI. The CDR3 spells CASSVGQGTTEAFF. The CDR3 DNA reads as TGTGCCAGCAGTGTTGGACAGGGTACGACTGAAGCTTTCTTT.

The rearrangement joins TRBV4-2 to TRBJ1-2; D gene unclear. This CDR3 is 14 amino acids long. Germline CDR1 reads LGHNA; CDR2 reads YNFKEQ. V lost 0 bases, J lost 2 bases, and 7 bases lay in between. The CDR3 DNA reads as TGTGCCAGCAGCCAAGACTCAGGAAACTATGGCTACACCTTC. Its protein is CASSQDSGNYGYTF.

The gene calls are TRBV7-3 and TRBJ2-3; either TRBD1 or TRBD2 may fit D (5 bases each). The germline V gene encodes CDR1 SGHTA and CDR2 FQGTGA. This CDR3 has 13 residues. V was cut by 4 bases and J by 5 bases, with 10 bases left in between. The CDR3 DNA sequence: TGTGCCAGCAGCTCGCAGAGGGGAGATACGCAGTATTTT. Encoded protein: CASSSQRGDTQYF.

The chain employs TRBV9 and TRBJ2-1; 7 nucleotides line up with TRBD2. The trim removed 0 bases at V and 5 bases at J, leaving 8 bases unmatched. The CDR3 runs 16 residues. Germline CDR1 and CDR2: SGDLS and YYNGEE. The CDR3 sequence is CASSVGSGGGNNEQFF. The CDR3, as DNA: TGTGCCAGCAGCGTAGGTAGTGGCGGGGGAAACAATGAGCAGTTCTTC.

The chain recombines TRBV6-5 with TRBJ1-2, with D tentatively TRBD1 (5 bases). In germline, CDR1 is MNHEY, CDR2 SVGAGI. The CDR3 runs to 12 residues. V was clipped by 5 bases and J by 4 bases, with 8 bases between them. The CDR3 loop reads CASSRDAYGYTF. CDR3 DNA sequence: TGTGCCAGCAGTCGGGACGCCTATGGCTACACCTTC.

The V call is TRBV5-1, the J call TRBJ2-3; D might be TRBD2 (5 bases). CDR3 length equals 16 residues. Looked up from germline, CDR1 is SGHRS and CDR2 is YFSETQ. V shed 1 base and J shed 1 base, with 13 bases lying between them. CDR3 nucleotides: TGCGCCAGCAGCTTGCCCCGGGGAACCGGCACAGATACGCAGTATTTT. Protein sequence: CASSLPRGTGTDTQYF. The full variable domain, rest sourced from reference TRBV5-1 and TRBJ2-3, is KAGVTQTPRYLIKTRGQQVTLSCSPISGHRSVSWYQQTPGQGLQFLFEYFSETQRNKGNFPGRFSGRQFSNSRSEMNVSTLELGDSALYLCASSLPRGTGTDTQYFGPGTRLTVL.

This chain uses TRBV30 with TRBJ1-2; 8 nucleotides match TRBD1. This CDR3 has 14 amino acids. The V segment lost 2 bases and the J segment 5 bases; nucleotides outside the gene matches: 7. The germline CDR1 and CDR2 sequences are GTSNPN and SVGIG (reference sequence). As DNA, the CDR3 is TGTGCCTGGAGTACGGACAGGGATTCGTATGGCTACACCTTC. Translated: CAWSTDRDSYGYTF.

In its sample, this clone was seen a few times. The gene calls are TRBV6-6 and TRBJ1-1; no firm D call. Germline V gives CDR1 MNHNY, CDR2 SVGAGI (reference sequence). This CDR3 region has 11 residues. V was trimmed by 7 bases and J by 1 base, leaving 4 bases between them. The CDR3 loop reads CASTQNTEAFF. CDR3 DNA: TGTGCCAGCACCCAGAACACTGAAGCTTTCTTT.

The chain employs TRBV12-3 or TRBV12-4 and TRBJ1-6; D gene ambiguous. The CDR3 is made up of 12 amino acids. V shed 6 bases and J shed 7 bases, with 7 bases lying between them. The CDR3: CASRLQNSPLHF. For the CDR3, the DNA is TGTGCCAGCAGGCTACAAAATTCACCCCTCCACTTT.

The V and J genes are TRBV5-6 and TRBJ2-5; TRBD2 aligns across 12 bases. With 1 base clipped from V and 2 bases from J, the junction kept 3 bases outside the gene matches. The CDR3 is 16 amino acids. Germline loops: CDR1 SGHDT, CDR2 YYEEEE. The DNA of the CDR3 is TGTGCCAGCAGCTTGCGCACTAGCGGGGGGCAAGAGACCCAGTACTTC. Its protein is CASSLRTSGGQETQYF.

The rearrangement joins TRBV7-2 to TRBJ1-2; D gene unclear. V was clipped by 5 bases and J by 6 bases, with 10 bases between them. This CDR3 comprises 12 residues. Germline values: CDR1 SGHTA, CDR2 FQGNSA. The CDR3 sequence: CASSPSGDGYTF. The CDR3 DNA is TGTGCCAGCAGCCCGAGTGGGGATGGCTACACCTTC.